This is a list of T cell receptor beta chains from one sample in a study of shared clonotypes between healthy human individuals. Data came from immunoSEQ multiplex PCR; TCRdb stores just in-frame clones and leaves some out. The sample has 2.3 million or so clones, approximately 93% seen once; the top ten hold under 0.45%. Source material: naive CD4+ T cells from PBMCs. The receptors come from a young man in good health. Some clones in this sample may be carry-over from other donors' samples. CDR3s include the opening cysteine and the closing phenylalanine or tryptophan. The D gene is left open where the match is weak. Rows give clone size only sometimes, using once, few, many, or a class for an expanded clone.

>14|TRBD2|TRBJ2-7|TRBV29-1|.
TGCAGCGTCCGGGTGGGGACTAGCGGGTACGAGCAGTACTTC
CSVRVGTSGYEQYF
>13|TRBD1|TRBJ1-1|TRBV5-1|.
TGCGCCAGCAGCTTGGTCACAGGGGCTGAAGCTTTCTTT
CASSLVTGAEAFF
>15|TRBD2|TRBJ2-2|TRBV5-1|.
TGCGCCAGCAGCCGGACTAGCCCGGGACCCGGGGAGCTGTTTTTT
CASSRTSPGPGELFF
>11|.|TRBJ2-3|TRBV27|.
TGTGCCAGCAGTTGGTCAGATACGCAGTATTTT
CASSWSDTQYF
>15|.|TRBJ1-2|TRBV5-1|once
TGCGCCAGCAGCGTTGGCTTACAGGGAATGTATGGCTACACCTTC
CASSVGLQGMYGYTF
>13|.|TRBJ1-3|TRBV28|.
TGTGCCAGCAGTACCAGACAGGGAAACACCATATATTTT
CASSTRQGNTIYF
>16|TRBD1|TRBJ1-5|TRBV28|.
TGTGCCAGCCCACCGGATGATACAGGGGGCCTTCAGCCCCAGCATTTT
CASPPDDTGGLQPQHF
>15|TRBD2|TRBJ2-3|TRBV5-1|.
TGCGCCAGCAGCTTGGTAGCGGGTGGTACAGATACGCAGTATTTT
CASSLVAGGTDTQYF
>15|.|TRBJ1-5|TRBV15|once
TGTGCCACCAGCAGAGAACCCAAAGGGGGTCAGCCCCAGCATTTT
CATSREPKGGQPQHF
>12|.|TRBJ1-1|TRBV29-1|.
TGCAGCGTTAGCCAAACGAACACTGAAGCTTTCTTT
CSVSQTNTEAFF
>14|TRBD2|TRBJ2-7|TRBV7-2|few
TGTGCCAGCAGCTTAGGACTAGCGGGAGACGAGCAGTACTTC
CASSLGLAGDEQYF
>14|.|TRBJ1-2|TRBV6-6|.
TGTGCCAGTCACGCCCTGAGGGGGGACTATGGCTACACCTTC
CASHALRGDYGYTF
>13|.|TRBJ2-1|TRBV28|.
TGTGCCAGCAGTTCGAATCCTAGTAGTGAGCAGTTCTTC
CASSSNPSSEQFF
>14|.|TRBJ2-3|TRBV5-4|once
TGTGCCAGCAGCTTGGACAGGGTAGGAGATACGCAGTATTTT
CASSLDRVGDTQYF
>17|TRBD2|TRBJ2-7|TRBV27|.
TGTGCCAGCAGTTTGGCAGTCCGGGCTAGCGGGAACCACGAGCAGTACTTC
CASSLAVRASGNHEQYF
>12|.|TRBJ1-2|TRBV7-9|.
TGTGCCAGCAGCTCCGGCCCCTATGGCTACACCTTC
CASSSGPYGYTF
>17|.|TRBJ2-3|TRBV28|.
TGTGCCAGCAGCAGTTTATGGGCTAGCCCCAGCACAGATACGCAGTATTTT
CASSSLWASPSTDTQYF
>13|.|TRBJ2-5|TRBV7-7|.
TGTGCCAGCAGCTTAGAGGGGCAGAACGACCAGTACTTC
CASSLEGQNDQYF
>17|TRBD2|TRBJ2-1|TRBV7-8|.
TGTGCCAGCAGCTTTCCCCCCGCCCGGGAGGAGCGCAATGAGCAGTTCTTC
CASSFPPAREERNEQFF
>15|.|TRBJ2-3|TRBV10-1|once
TGCGCCAGCAGTCGGAGGGTTATAATTACAGATACGCAGTATTTT
CASSRRVIITDTQYF
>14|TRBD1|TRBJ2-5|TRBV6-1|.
TGTGCCAACCGGGACAGGGGATTCCAAGAGACCCAGTACTTC
CANRDRGFQETQYF
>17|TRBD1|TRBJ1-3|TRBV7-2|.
TGTGCCAGCAGCTTAGGGGCGTTAGGACAGGGCATTGACACCATATATTTT
CASSLGALGQGIDTIYF
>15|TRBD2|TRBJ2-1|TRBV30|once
TGTGCCTGGAGTGTACTTAGCGGGCCATACAATGAGCAGTTCTTC
CAWSVLSGPYNEQFF
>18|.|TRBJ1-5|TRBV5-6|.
TGTGCCAGCAGCTATGGAGCGGGGCTCATGAGGGCCAATCAGCCCCAGCATTTT
CASSYGAGLMRANQPQHF
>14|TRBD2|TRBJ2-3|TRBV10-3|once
TGTGCCATCAAGGCGACTAGCGACACAGATACGCAGTATTTT
CAIKATSDTDTQYF
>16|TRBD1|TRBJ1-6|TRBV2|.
TGTGCCAGCAGACCAAATACCGGGACAGGGTGGTCACCCCTCCACTTT
CASRPNTGTGWSPLHF
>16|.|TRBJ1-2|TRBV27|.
TGTGCCAGCAGTTCTGGACCTCCCCTGCTGAACTATGGCTACACCTTC
CASSSGPPLLNYGYTF
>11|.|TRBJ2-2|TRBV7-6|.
TGTGCCAGCAGCTTGGTCGGGGAGCTGTTTTTT
CASSLVGELFF
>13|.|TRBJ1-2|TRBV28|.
TGTGCCAGCAATTCTCAACAGGACTATGGCTACACCTTC
CASNSQQDYGYTF
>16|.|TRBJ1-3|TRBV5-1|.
TGCGCCAGCAGCTTGGCCAATCCGGACTCTGGAAACACCATATATTTT
CASSLANPDSGNTIYF
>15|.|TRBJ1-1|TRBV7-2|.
TGTGCCAGCAGCTTAGTAAGCCGGGGGTCCACTGAAGCTTTCTTT
CASSLVSRGSTEAFF
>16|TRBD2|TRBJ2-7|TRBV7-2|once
TGTGCCAGCAGCTTACTAGGGACTAGCGGGCCATACGAGCAGTACTTC
CASSLLGTSGPYEQYF
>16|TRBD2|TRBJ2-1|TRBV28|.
TGTGCCAGCAGCCGTAGAGGGACTAGTCCGTACAATGAGCAGTTCTTC
CASSRRGTSPYNEQFF
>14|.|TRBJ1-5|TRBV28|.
TGTGCCAGCGCCACAGTAGACTTACGTCAGCCCCAGCATTTT
CASATVDLRQPQHF
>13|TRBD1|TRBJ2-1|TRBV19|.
TGTGCCAGTAGTATGGACAGGGGCGATGAGCAGTTCTTC
CASSMDRGDEQFF
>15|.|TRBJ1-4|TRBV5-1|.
TGCGCCAGCAGTTCCCCCGGGACCGGTAATGAAAAACTGTTTTTT
CASSSPGTGNEKLFF
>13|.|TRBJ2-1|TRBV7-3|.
TGTGCCAGCAGCACGACAGTCTACAATGAGCAGTTCTTC
CASSTTVYNEQFF
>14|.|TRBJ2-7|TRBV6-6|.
TGTGCCAGCAGTTCTGGTGGGGGTTCCTACGAGCAGTACTTC
CASSSGGGSYEQYF
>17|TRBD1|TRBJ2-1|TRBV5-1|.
TGCGCCAGCAGCTTGGTTCGGACAGGGGCAATTTACAATGAGCAGTTCTTC
CASSLVRTGAIYNEQFF
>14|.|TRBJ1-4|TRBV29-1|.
TGCAGCGTAGACGCGACAGGCAATAATGAAAAACTGTTTTTT
CSVDATGNNEKLFF
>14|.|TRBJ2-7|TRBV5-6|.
TGTGCCAGCATGAAATCGGGTAGTTCCTACGAGCAGTACTTC
CASMKSGSSYEQYF
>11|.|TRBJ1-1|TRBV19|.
TGTGCCAGTAGTATAGATCCCGAGCAGATCTTT
CASSIDPEQIF
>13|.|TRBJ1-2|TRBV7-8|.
TGTGCCAGCAGCCTAGGAAGGCTCTATGGCTACACCTTC
CASSLGRLYGYTF
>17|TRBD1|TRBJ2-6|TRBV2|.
TGTGCCAGCAGCCGGACAGGGCCTAATGCTGGGGCCAACGTCCTGACTTTC
CASSRTGPNAGANVLTF
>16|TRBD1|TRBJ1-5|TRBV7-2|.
TGTGCCAGCAGCTTGAATGGACAGGGCGGCAATCAGCCCCAGCATTTT
CASSLNGQGGNQPQHF
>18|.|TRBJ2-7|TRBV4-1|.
TGCGCCAGCAGCCAAGATAAAAGCAGACATCCTCCTTCCTACGAGCAGTACTTC
CASSQDKSRHPPSYEQYF
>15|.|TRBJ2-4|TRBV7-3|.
TGTGCCAGCAGCTCCATCAACGGGGATAAAAACATTCAGTACTTC
CASSSINGDKNIQYF
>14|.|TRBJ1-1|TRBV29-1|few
TGCAGCGTTGAGGGACGGCCCATGAACACTGAAGCTTTCTTT
CSVEGRPMNTEAFF
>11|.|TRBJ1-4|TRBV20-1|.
TGCAGTGCGTTTACCGAAGAAAAACTGTTTTTT
CSAFTEEKLFF
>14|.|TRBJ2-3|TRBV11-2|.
TGTGCCAGCAGCCCGACTACCGGGGTAGATACGCAGTATTTT
CASSPTTGVDTQYF
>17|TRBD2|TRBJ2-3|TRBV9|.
TGTGCCAGCAGCGTATTCCCCCGACTAGCGGGAGCAGATACGCAGTATTTT
CASSVFPRLAGADTQYF
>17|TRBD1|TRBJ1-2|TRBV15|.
TGTGCCACCAGCAGAGATCCCGCGTCAGGGGGCTCATATGGCTACACCTTC
CATSRDPASGGSYGYTF
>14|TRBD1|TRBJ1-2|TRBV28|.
TGTGCCAGCAGTTTGGGACAGGTTCCCTATGGCTACACCTTC
CASSLGQVPYGYTF
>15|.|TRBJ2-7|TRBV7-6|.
TGTGCCAGCAGCCCCCTTCAGGGGGGCTCCTACGAGCAGTACTTC
CASSPLQGGSYEQYF
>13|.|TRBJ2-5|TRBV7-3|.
TGTGCCAGCAGCTTAGGGCTGCTCGAGACCCAGTACTTC
CASSLGLLETQYF
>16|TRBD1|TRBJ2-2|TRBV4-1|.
TGCGCCAGCAGCCAAAGACAGGGCCCGAACACCGGGGAGCTGTTTTTT
CASSQRQGPNTGELFF
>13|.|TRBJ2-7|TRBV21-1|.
TGTGCCAGCAGCAAAGGAACAGGATACGAGCAGTACTTC
CASSKGTGYEQYF
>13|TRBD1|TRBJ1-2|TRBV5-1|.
TGCGCCAGCAGCGCGGGACAGGGGGAAGGCTACACCTTC
CASSAGQGEGYTF
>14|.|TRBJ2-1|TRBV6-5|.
TGTGCCAGCAGTCCAGGGACTTACTACAATGAGCAGTTCTTC
CASSPGTYYNEQFF
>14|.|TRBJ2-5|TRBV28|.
TGTGCCAGCAGTTTCGCCAGTTCGGAGAAGACCCAGTACTTC
CASSFASSEKTQYF